These 12 T cell receptor beta chains were sequenced from one sample in a study of T cell repertoires in cytomegalovirus infection. Which antigens these TCRs recognize remains unknown. TCRdb re-analysed the reads in MiXCR, keeping a single row per CDR3 protein. This table holds about 89,000 distinct CDR3 sequences, about 31% found once. Here the sequenced sample was CD8+ T cells from cultured PBMCs, taken from culture after CMV antigen stimulation. The receptors here all came from a human donor in good health (CMV status not recorded). Some clones in this sample may be carry-over from other donors' samples.

This clonotype has a handful of counts. The chain uses TRBV7-6 and TRBJ2-3; no reliable D call. V lost 6 bases, J lost 2 bases, and 12 bases lay in between. CDR1 and CDR2 from the germline V gene are SGHVS and FNYEAQ. The CDR3 is 14 amino acids. The CDR3 DNA reads as TGTGCCAGCAGTTTCGATGGCGCCACAGATACGCAGTATTTT. The encoded protein is CASSFDGATDTQYF.

The CDR3 DNA reads as TGTGCCAGTCCGAGGATGGACAGGGGGCTATCTAACTATGGCTACACCTTC. Translation: CASPRMDRGLSNYGYTF. The chain is built from TRBV27 and TRBJ1-2, with 11 bases fitting TRBD1. The CDR3 spans 17 residues. Trimming cost V 9 bases and J 0 bases; bases outside gene matches: 12. Germline lookup yields CDR1 MNHEY and CDR2 SMNVEV (reference sequence).

Only one count was recorded for this clonotype. This rearrangement joins TRBV7-9 to TRBJ1-2; 7 bases are a match to TRBD1. After removal of 4 bases from V and 3 bases from J, the junction contained 11 bases not matched to a gene. The germline CDR1 and CDR2 sequences are SEHNR and FQNEAQ (reference sequence). The CDR3 length is 16 residues. CDR3 residues: CASSSGNRGHHYGYTF. The CDR3 DNA reads TGTGCCAGCAGCTCCGGTAACAGGGGACACCACTATGGCTACACCTTC.

This clonotype was found many times. The chain carries TRBV14 and TRBJ2-5, with 9 bases fitting TRBD1. V was pared by 3 bases and J by 5 bases, with 4 bases of the junction left unmatched. The V gene's germline CDR1 is SGHDN and CDR2 FVKESK. The CDR3 loop spans 14 amino acids. CDR3 in amino acids: CASSHGTGYETQYF. CDR3 coding DNA: TGTGCCAGCAGCCACGGGACAGGGTATGAGACCCAGTACTTC.

The V gene is TRBV4-2, the J gene TRBJ2-1, with TRBD1 identical over 8 bases. The germline V gene has CDR1 LGHNA and CDR2 YNFKEQ. The CDR3 spans 16 residues. The V and J ends lost 3 bases and 2 bases, in that order; junction bases with no gene match: 6. CDR3 amino acids: CASSQTRDRTYNEQFF. CDR3 bases: TGTGCCAGCAGCCAGACCCGGGACAGGACCTACAATGAGCAGTTCTTC.

The V and J genes are TRBV5-7 and TRBJ2-2; TRBD2 agrees at 15 bases. TRBV5-7 is an ORF for which the function is uncertain. The length of the CDR3 is 18 residues. J lost 3 bases, V lost 4 bases, and 7 bases had no gene match. The CDR3 loop reads CASSRGLAGGPDTGELFF. The CDR3 DNA follows: TGTGCCAGCAGCCGCGGACTAGCGGGGGGGCCGGACACCGGGGAGCTGTTTTTT.

For the CDR3, the DNA is TGTGCCAGCAGCCAACTACAGGGGGCCTCTGAAGCTTTCTTT. Protein: CASSQLQGASEAFF. The chain uses TRBV3-1 and TRBJ1-1; 9 positions agree with TRBD1. Losses at the gene ends were 2 bases for V and 6 bases for J; bases not matched to a gene: 4. CDR1 and CDR2 (germline): LGHDT, YNNKEL (reference sequence). This CDR3 has 14 residues.

Ten or more counts support this clonotype. The chain carries TRBV19 and TRBJ1-5, with TRBD1 matching over 8 bases. The CDR3 has 15 amino acids. The V and J ends lost 9 bases and 2 bases, in that order; junction bases with no gene match: 9. Germline-derived CDR1 and CDR2 are LNHDA and SQIVND (reference sequence). CDR3 nucleotide sequence: TGTGCCAGCACCCGACAGGGGACGGGCAATCAGCCCCAGCATTTT. It is translated as CASTRQGTGNQPQHF.

This clonotype has more than one count but fewer than ten. The V call is TRBV15, the J call TRBJ1-1, with unresolved D. CDR3 size: 15 residues. CDR1 and CDR2 from the germline V gene are LNHNV and YYDKDF (reference sequence). V was shortened by 1 base and J by 3 bases, with 12 bases between the two germline ends. The CDR3 is CATSRAEGLDTEAFF. Written as DNA, the CDR3 is TGTGCCACCAGCAGAGCGGAAGGGCTGGACACTGAAGCTTTCTTT.

In regard to this clonotype: This could be a read error, since a much larger clone is one nucleotide away. V and J are TRBV27 and TRBJ1-1, with D possibly matching TRBD1 (6 bases). The germline V and J ends were trimmed by 4 bases and 3 bases, with 6 bases remaining between them. The CDR3 covers 12 residues. Germline values: CDR1 MNHEY, CDR2 SMNVEV (reference sequence). CDR3 region: CASSSGDTEAFF. CDR3 sequence (DNA): TGTGCCAGCAGTTCAGGGGACACTGAAGCTTTCTTT.

This clonotype is large (0.1 to 1%) by share. The chain is built from TRBV7-6 and TRBJ2-1, with a tentative D call TRBD1 (6 bases). CDR1 and CDR2 (germline): SGHVS, FNYEAQ. The V gene lost 5 bases and the J gene lost 10 bases, with 18 bases spanning the gap. CDR3 length: 14 amino acids. CDR3 sequence: CASSLDSRVGEQFF. DNA for the CDR3: TGTGCCAGCAGCCTGGACAGTCGAGTAGGAGAGCAGTTCTTC. Full variable domain (outside the CDR3, taken from reference TRBV7-6 and TRBJ2-1): GAGVSQSPRYKVTKRGQDVALRCDPISGHVSLYWYRQALGQGPEFLTYFNYEAQQDKSGLPNDRFSAERPEGSISTLTIQRTEQRDSAMYRCASSLDSRVGEQFFGPGTRLTVL.

J is TRBJ2-1 and V is TRBV9; D is uncertain. The CDR3 covers 15 residues. Between the trimmed V and J ends, which lost 2 bases and 0 bases, there was a span of 9 bases. In germline, CDR1 is SGDLS, CDR2 YYNGEE. The CDR3 here is CASSVGTYSYNEQFF. CDR3 coding DNA: TGTGCCAGCAGCGTGGGCACCTACTCCTACAATGAGCAGTTCTTC.